This TCR beta chain was captured in a study of T cells in Graves' hyperthyroidism and ophthalmopathy. Overall study: Before treatment of any kind, peripheral blood was taken at initial diagnosis.

Diagnoses were established using clinical symptoms, serum thyroxine and TRAb, thyroid ultrasound and orbital computed tomography. Out of approximately 9.9 ml of fresh peripheral blood came the PBMCs. Points from the study as a whole: Researchers found most expanded thyroid clonotypes above 0.001 in blood as well.

Template material for amplifying TCR beta CDR3 regions consisted of RNA transcripts. HTBI primers were used for first-round RT-PCR of the TCR CDR3. TCRdb re-analysed the multiplex PCR reads in MiXCR, keeping a single row per CDR3 protein. The sample holds 250,000 to 300,000 distinct CDR3 sequences, roughly 18% seen once. Trimming cost V 6 bases and J 6 bases, with 15 bases left between them. This CDR3 has 14 residues. Germline V gene sequence: CDR1 LNHDA, CDR2 SQIVND (reference sequence). Of note for this clonotype: Antigen specificity is unknown.

The sequenced material came from blood. V usage is TRBV19 and J usage is TRBJ1-5, with D maybe TRBD1 (6 bases). This clonotype originated in a middle-aged man with Graves' ophthalmopathy. CDR3 bases: TGTGCCAGTAGCCCTGTGGGGGGCGGTCAGCCCCAGCATTTT. This encodes CASSPVGGGQPQHF.